A single sample gave rise to the 27 T cell receptor beta chains below, sequenced in a study of cytomegalovirus exposure and HLA in healthy donors. Sequencing used immunoSEQ multiplex PCR; TCRdb keeps in-frame clones, though not all of them. The sample includes 120,000 or so clones, roughly 86% of them seen just once. Sequenced sample: PBMCs. These receptor sequences come from a man aged 25-45 years in good health and CMV-seronegative.

V and J are TRBV30 and TRBJ2-1; 10 bases agree with TRBD1. The germline V gene encodes CDR1 GTSNPN and CDR2 SVGIG (reference sequence). Unmatched junction bases numbered 8, after V lost 7 bases and J lost 8 bases. CDR3 length: 13 residues. The CDR3 nucleotides are TGTGCCTCGCCTGGACAGGGGGGGTATGAGCAGTTCTTC. Translating gives CASPGQGGYEQFF.

The genes are TRBV18 and TRBJ2-7; no firm D call. Germline CDR1 is KGHSH and CDR2 is LQKENI. The CDR3 runs to 11 residues. V dropped 6 bases and J dropped 0 bases, with 3 bases sitting between them. CDR3 DNA: TGTGCCAGCTCCGGCTCCTACGAGCAGTACTTC. Its protein is CASSGSYEQYF.

This chain links TRBV7-2 with TRBJ1-4; 7 bases match TRBD1. The V gene end was trimmed by 4 bases and the J gene end by 1 base; junction bases not matched to a gene: 0. Germline V gene data show CDR1 as SGHTA and CDR2 as FQGNSA. The CDR3 is made up of 14 amino acids. The CDR3 sequence: CASSYRGTNEKLFF. CDR3 nucleotide sequence: TGTGCCAGCAGCTACAGGGGAACTAATGAAAAACTGTTTTTT. The complete variable domain, with remaining parts taken from reference TRBV7-2 and TRBJ1-4, reads GAGVSQSPSNKVTEKGKDVELRCDPISGHTALYWYRQSLGQGLEFLIYFQGNSAPDKSGLPSDRFSAERTGGSVSTLTIQRTQQEDSAVYLCASSYRGTNEKLFFGSGTQLSVL.

This rearrangement joins TRBV2 to TRBJ2-7; tentative D call: TRBD2 (5 bases). Looked up from germline, CDR1 is SNHLY and CDR2 is FYNNEI. The CDR3 length is 14 residues. Trimming cost V 3 bases and J 4 bases, with 13 bases left between them. The CDR3 coding sequence is TGTGCCAGCAGTGATAGGGAGACTCGGTACGAGCAGTACTTC. It specifies CASSDRETRYEQYF.

This rearrangement joins TRBV6-1 to TRBJ2-2; TRBD2 aligns across 9 bases. CDR1 is MNHNS and CDR2 is SASEGT in the germline V gene. This CDR3 is 15 amino acids long. Germline trimming cut 4 bases from V and 6 bases from J; bases unmatched to any gene: 6. The CDR3 coding sequence is TGTGCCAGCAGTGGTCTAGCGGGAAGTTCCGGGGAGCTGTTTTTT. It encodes CASSGLAGSSGELFF.

The sample holds one count of this clone. The V and J genes are TRBV11-2 and TRBJ1-1; possibly TRBD1 for D (5 bases). The V gene's germline CDR1 is SGHAT and CDR2 FQNNGV. CDR3 length: 14 residues. Between the trimmed V and J ends, which lost 7 bases and 0 bases, there was a span of 12 bases. This chain's CDR3 is CASIKGVMNTEAFF. The CDR3 nucleotides read TGTGCCAGCATCAAAGGGGTGATGAACACTGAAGCTTTCTTT.

The chain couples TRBV7-9 to TRBJ1-1, with D hard to call. Germline V gene lookup returns CDR1 SEHNR and CDR2 FQNEAQ (reference sequence). CDR3 length equals 15 residues. V shed 5 bases and J shed 5 bases, with 18 bases lying between them. CDR3 protein: CASSPKWILGTEAFF. DNA of the CDR3: TGTGCCAGCAGCCCGAAATGGATTCTCGGGACTGAAGCTTTCTTT.

The chain has TRBV27 and TRBJ1-2; D is possibly TRBD1 (6 bases). This CDR3 region has 13 residues. V lost 7 bases and J lost 0, with 9 bases in between. Germline V lookup: CDR1 MNHEY, CDR2 SMNVEV (reference sequence). The CDR3 bases are TGTGCCAGCAAGGACAGAGCTAACTATGGCTACACCTTC. Its protein product is CASKDRANYGYTF.

The genes are TRBV30 and TRBJ1-3; tentatively, D is TRBD1 (5 bases). CDR3 length: 12 residues. V lost 3 bases and J lost 4, with 7 bases in between. The germline V gene encodes CDR1 GTSNPN and CDR2 SVGIG (reference sequence). Written as DNA, the CDR3 is TGTGCCTGGAGGGAGGGGGGAAACACCATATATTTT. Protein product: CAWREGGNTIYF.

As for this clone: Germline is not matched at one junction end, which may reflect a read error. The J gene is TRBJ1-1, the V gene TRBV2, with 9 bases aligning to TRBD1. The germline V gene has CDR1 SNHLY and CDR2 FYNNEI. The CDR3 is 15 amino acids. The CDR3: CASSQAQGAWTEAFF. CDR3 sequence (DNA): TGTGCCAGCAGTCAAGCACAGGGGGCGTGGACTGAAGCTTTCTTT.

This clone was counted once. The chain couples TRBV6-5 to TRBJ2-7; TRBD2 matches 8 bases. V was pared by 6 bases and J by 3 bases, with 10 bases of the junction left unmatched. Germline loops: CDR1 MNHEY, CDR2 SVGAGI. CDR3 length: 15 residues. The chain's CDR3 is CASSGDQGLVYEQYF. The CDR3 nucleotides are TGTGCCAGCAGCGGGGATCAGGGACTAGTCTACGAGCAGTACTTC.

CDR3 protein: CASSRTLLAGQETQYF. CDR3 nucleotide sequence: TGCGCCAGCAGCCGAACTTTACTAGCGGGGCAAGAGACCCAGTACTTC. The chain carries TRBV4-3 and TRBJ2-5, with 10 positions matching TRBD2. The CDR3 spans 16 residues. Trimming took 4 bases from V and 2 from J; bases not matched to a gene: 7. The V gene's germline CDR1 is LGHNA and CDR2 YSLEER.

The chain uses TRBV28 and TRBJ1-2, with D perhaps matching TRBD1 (6 bases). The germline V and J ends were trimmed by 6 bases and 0 bases, with 17 bases remaining between them. Germline CDR1 is MDHEN and CDR2 is SYDVKM. This CDR3 comprises 16 residues. The CDR3 DNA follows: TGTGCCAGCAGCTCCGAGGGGGAGTCTACTAACTATGGCTACACCTTC. As protein: CASSSEGESTNYGYTF.

The J gene is TRBJ2-7, the V gene TRBV27; 8 bases agree with TRBD2. Trimming cost V 6 bases and J 3 bases; bases outside gene matches: 7. Germline V CDR1 and CDR2: MNHEY, SMNVEV (reference sequence). The CDR3 spans 14 residues. CDR3 loop: CASRPGTRVYEQYF. CDR3 in DNA: TGTGCCAGCAGGCCCGGGACTAGGGTCTACGAGCAGTACTTC.

The rearrangement links TRBV5-1 to TRBJ2-3; D may be TRBD1 (6 bases). Germline loops: CDR1 SGHRS, CDR2 YFSETQ. V gave up 3 bases and J gave up 3 bases, with 11 bases separating them. The CDR3 consists of 14 residues. CDR3 residues: CASSSRQDTDTQYF. The DNA for the CDR3 is TGCGCCAGCAGCTCACGACAGGATACAGATACGCAGTATTTT.

The chain combines TRBV25-1 with TRBJ1-2; D may be TRBD1 (5 bases). Looked up from germline, CDR1 is MGHDK and CDR2 is SYGVNS. CDR3 length: 13 residues. V was shortened by 10 bases and J by 3 bases, with 15 bases between the two germline ends. The CDR3 spells CATSRGEDYGYTF. As DNA, the CDR3 is TGTGCCACTTCCCGGGGGGAGGACTATGGCTACACCTTC.

V is TRBV6-5 and J is TRBJ2-5; 9 nucleotides align to TRBD1. There are 11 residues in the CDR3. V trimming: 6 bases; J trimming: 7 bases; junction bases outside the gene matches: 0. Germline assignment: CDR1 MNHEY and CDR2 SVGAGI. The DNA for the CDR3 is TGTGCCAGCAGGACAGGGGGGACCCAGTACTTC. It yields the protein CASRTGGTQYF.

A few counts support this clone. V usage is TRBV7-9 and J usage is TRBJ2-2; D perhaps matches TRBD1 (6 bases). The V and J ends lost 5 bases and 0 bases respectively, with 13 bases between them. CDR1 is SEHNR, CDR2 FQNEAQ, per germline (reference sequence). The CDR3 is 16 residues long. CDR3 sequence: CASSPPDRTNTGELFF. CDR3 bases: TGTGCCAGCAGCCCTCCGGACAGAACGAACACCGGGGAGCTGTTTTTT.

The gene calls are TRBV4-3 and TRBJ2-6, with TRBD1 identical over 9 bases. V dropped 2 bases and J dropped 0; count of bases not matched to a gene: 5. CDR3 length equals 18 residues. In germline, CDR1 is LGHNA, CDR2 YSLEER. CDR3 in amino acids: CASSQKGQGNSGANVLTF. As DNA, the CDR3 is TGCGCCAGCAGCCAAAAAGGACAGGGGAACTCTGGGGCCAACGTCCTGACTTTC.

The V gene is TRBV5-1, the J gene TRBJ2-7; 9 nucleotides agree with TRBD1. The CDR3 contains 16 residues. CDR1 SGHRS and CDR2 YFSETQ come from the germline V gene. V trimming: 0 bases; J trimming: 6 bases; junction bases outside the gene matches: 10. As DNA, the CDR3 is TGCGCCAGCAGCTTGGGGGTCGGGACAGGGAGGTCCGAGCAGTACTTC. It specifies CASSLGVGTGRSEQYF. Variable domain in full (rest from reference TRBV5-1 and TRBJ2-7): KAGVTQTPRYLIKTRGQQVTLSCSPISGHRSVSWYQQTPGQGLQFLFEYFSETQRNKGNFPGRFSGRQFSNSRSEMNVSTLELGDSALYLCASSLGVGTGRSEQYFGPGTRLTVT.

The rearrangement joins TRBV7-2 to TRBJ2-7, with a weak D call TRBD1 (5 bases). Germline V gives CDR1 SGHTA, CDR2 FQGNSA. The CDR3 is 12 residues long. V was clipped by 5 bases and J by 6 bases, with 11 bases between them. As DNA, the CDR3 is TGTGCCAGCAGCCCCAGGGCTTCCGAGCAGTACTTC. Amino acids: CASSPRASEQYF.

The chain employs TRBV6-6 and TRBJ1-1, with D hard to call. Looked up from germline, CDR1 is MNHNY and CDR2 is SVGAGI (reference sequence). Trimming left V 1 base short and J 11 bases short, with 11 bases between. The CDR3 consists of 12 residues. The CDR3 DNA follows: TGTGCCAGCAGTTACTGGAGTTCTTGGGCTTTCTTT. Amino acid sequence: CASSYWSSWAFF.

The chain carries TRBV6-4 and TRBJ2-1; 7 positions agree with TRBD1. CDR1 is MRHNA, CDR2 SNTAGT, per germline. The V gene end was trimmed by 5 bases and the J gene end by 4 bases; junction bases not matched to a gene: 20. This CDR3 is 19 amino acids long. For the CDR3, the DNA is TGTGCCAGCAGTTATAGGGGGCGCGGCGCCGTCGGGGCGTACAATGAGCAGTTCTTC. Residues: CASSYRGRGAVGAYNEQFF.

This rearrangement joins TRBV7-3 to TRBJ2-7, with a weak D call TRBD2 (6 bases). The CDR3 extends over 14 amino acids. V lost 5 bases to trimming and J lost 2 bases, with 13 bases between them. Germline V gives CDR1 SGHTA, CDR2 FQGTGA. DNA for the CDR3: TGTGCCAGCAGCCCGGGGGACGGGCCCTACGAGCAGTACTTC. The encoded protein is CASSPGDGPYEQYF. The full variable domain, in which reference TRBV7-3 and TRBJ2-7 provide the parts outside the CDR3, is GAGVSQTPSNKVTEKGKYVELRCDPISGHTALYWYRQSLGQGPEFLIYFQGTGAADDSGLPNDRFFAVRPEGSVSTLKIQRTERGDSAVYLCASSPGDGPYEQYFGPGTRLTVT.

The chain carries TRBV2 and TRBJ1-4; possibly TRBD1 for D (6 bases). V gave up 7 bases and J gave up 5 bases, with 14 bases separating them. Germline loops: CDR1 SNHLY, CDR2 FYNNEI. The CDR3 is made up of 14 amino acids. Here the CDR3 reads CASKRDNRNEKLFF. CDR3 sequence (DNA): TGTGCCAGCAAGAGGGACAACCGGAATGAAAAACTGTTTTTT.

About this clone itself: One end of the junction varies from germline; a read error may be responsible. Distinct nucleotide sequences in the sample also encode this CDR3. The chain employs TRBV7-8 and TRBJ1-2, with unresolved D. Germline CDR1 is SGHVS and CDR2 is FQNEAQ. The CDR3 runs to 12 residues. The DNA of the CDR3 is TGTGCTAGCAGCTTAGTGGTGGGCGGCTACACCTTC. Residues: CASSLVVGGYTF.

The chain joins TRBV5-4 to TRBJ1-2; 11 nucleotides line up with TRBD1. Germline V gene sequence: CDR1 SGHNT, CDR2 YYREEE (reference sequence). The CDR3 spans 15 residues. The junction had 6 bases not matched to a gene; V was cut back by 0 bases and J by 8 bases. The CDR3 spells CASSLVGQGAVGYTF. The CDR3 region has the DNA TGTGCCAGCAGCTTGGTAGGACAGGGGGCTGTCGGCTACACCTTC.